The rows below give T cell receptor beta chains drawn from one sample of a study of shared clonotypes between healthy human individuals. The method was immunoSEQ multiplex PCR; TCRdb's version includes in-frame clones alone and lacks a portion of them. The table includes about 2.2 million clones, just under 95% detected once. Sequencing was done on a sample of naive CD8+ T cells from PBMCs. These receptors were collected from a man aged 18 to 35 in good health. Some clones in this sample may be carry-over from other donors' samples. CDR3s include the opening cysteine and the closing phenylalanine or tryptophan. A D gene is named only where the DNA matches it firmly. Part of the rows lack a size; the others show once, few, many or a class for expanded clones.

>-|TRBV9|TRBD2|TRBJ2-2
CASRASGISTGELFF
TGTGCCAGCAGGGCTAGCGGGATATCCACCGGGGAGCTGTTTTTT
>-|TRBV5-6|-|TRBJ1-5
CASSLGQGAGQPQHF
TGTGCCAGCAGCTTGGGTCAAGGGGCGGGTCAGCCCCAGCATTTT
>-|TRBV27|TRBD1|TRBJ2-7
CASRKRDRVAEQYF
TGTGCCAGCCGAAAAAGGGACAGGGTGGCCGAGCAGTACTTC
>-|TRBV19|TRBD1|TRBJ1-5
CASSTGGEGQPQHF
TGTGCCAGTAGTACAGGGGGCGAGGGTCAGCCCCAGCATTTT
>-|TRBV15|-|TRBJ1-1
CATSRAPRGGPDTEAFF
TGTGCCACCAGCAGAGCGCCGAGGGGGGGGCCGGACACTGAAGCTTTCTTT
>-|TRBV7-9|TRBD1|TRBJ1-2
CASSLDRTGERNYGYTF
TGTGCCAGCAGCTTAGATCGGACAGGGGAGAGAAACTATGGCTACACCTTC
>-|TRBV7-9|-|TRBJ2-1
CASSLGVNEQFF
TGTGCCAGCAGCCTGGGGGTGAATGAGCAGTTCTTC
>-|TRBV9|TRBD1|TRBJ1-2
CASSELSQGDYGYTF
TGTGCCAGCAGCGAATTATCACAGGGGGACTATGGCTACACCTTC
>-|TRBV7-6|TRBD2|TRBJ2-7
CASSLEGLAANSYEQYF
TGTGCCAGCAGCTTAGAGGGACTAGCGGCCAACTCCTACGAGCAGTACTTC
>-|TRBV10-3|-|TRBJ2-1
CATNYGPTATYNEQFF
TGTGCCACCAACTACGGACCGACGGCGACCTACAATGAGCAGTTCTTC
>-|TRBV7-6|TRBD2|TRBJ2-1
CASSPGASGSPEQFF
TGTGCCAGCAGCCCAGGGGCTAGCGGGAGCCCTGAGCAGTTCTTC
>once|TRBV29-1|-|TRBJ2-7
CSVVTYEQYF
TGCAGCGTTGTTACATACGAGCAGTACTTC
>once|TRBV6-1|-|TRBJ1-2
CASTWTVSYGYTF
TGTGCCAGCACTTGGACAGTTAGCTATGGCTACACCTTC
>once|TRBV9|-|TRBJ2-7
CASSVGTSSSYEQYF
TGTGCCAGCAGCGTAGGAACATCCTCCTCCTACGAGCAGTACTTC
>-|TRBV5-6|-|TRBJ1-1
CASSLMQMNTEAFF
TGTGCCAGCAGCTTGATGCAAATGAACACTGAAGCTTTCTTT
>-|TRBV4-3|TRBD2|TRBJ2-7
CASSPGVAGGPYEQYF
TGCGCCAGCAGCCCCGGGGTAGCGGGAGGGCCCTACGAGCAGTACTTC
>-|TRBV20-1|-|TRBJ2-7
CSARDAGKGFF
TGCAGTGCTAGAGATGCCGGAAAGGGGTTCTTC
>-|TRBV14|-|TRBJ1-2
CASSPTGNYGYTF
TGTGCCAGCAGCCCGACCGGGAACTATGGCTACACCTTC
>-|TRBV5-1|TRBD2|TRBJ2-7
CASSLGRGASSYEQYF
TGCGCCAGCAGCTTGGGGCGGGGGGCGAGCTCCTACGAGCAGTACTTC
>-|TRBV19|-|TRBJ2-7
CASSMLTGPLYEQYF
TGTGCCAGTAGTATGCTGACGGGACCCCTCTACGAGCAGTACTTC
>-|TRBV29-1|TRBD2|TRBJ2-1
CSVVLAGYSNEQFF
TGCAGCGTGGTACTAGCGGGCTACTCCAATGAGCAGTTCTTC
>once|TRBV27|-|TRBJ1-6
CASKDGGGYNSPLHF
TGTGCCAGCAAGGACGGGGGCGGCTATAATTCACCCCTCCACTTT
>-|TRBV27|TRBD1|TRBJ2-7
CASSSTGQGVYEQYF
TGTGCCAGCAGTTCAACGGGACAGGGTGTCTACGAGCAGTACTTC
>-|TRBV6-5|-|TRBJ2-1
CASSGASNEQFF
TGTGCCAGCAGTGGTGCCAGCAATGAGCAGTTCTTC
>-|TRBV27|-|TRBJ2-7
CASSSHRSYEQYF
TGTGCCAGCAGTAGTCACAGATCCTACGAGCAGTACTTC
>-|TRBV7-9|-|TRBJ2-7
CASSVGLGPDEQYF
TGTGCCAGCAGCGTGGGACTCGGACCTGACGAGCAGTACTTC
>-|TRBV4-3|TRBD1|TRBJ2-1
CASSQGWDRSSYNEQFF
TGCGCCAGCAGCCAAGGCTGGGACAGAAGCTCCTACAATGAGCAGTTCTTC
>-|TRBV7-9|-|TRBJ2-7
CASSSRGSGDNEQYF
TGTGCCAGCAGCTCTAGGGGCAGCGGAGACAACGAGCAGTACTTC
>-|TRBV5-4|-|TRBJ2-7
CASSLGESPYEQYF
TGTGCCAGCAGCTTGGGCGAGAGCCCCTACGAGCAGTACTTC
>-|TRBV27|-|TRBJ2-1
CASRAYTENEQFF
TGTGCCAGCAGGGCTTACACCGAGAATGAGCAGTTCTTC
>few|TRBV7-9|-|TRBJ1-4
CASGPGSEKLFF
TGTGCCAGCGGGCCAGGGAGTGAAAAACTGTTTTTT
>-|TRBV4-3|-|TRBJ2-5
CASSQDAGYRIQETQYF
TGCGCCAGCAGCCAAGACGCAGGCTACAGAATCCAAGAGACCCAGTACTTC
>-|TRBV11-2|-|TRBJ2-7
CASSYTGAASYEQYF
TGTGCCAGCAGCTATACGGGGGCGGCCTCCTACGAGCAGTACTTC
>few|TRBV6-1|-|TRBJ1-1
CASSDNGAYLGAFF
TGTGCCAGCAGTGACAATGGGGCCTACTTGGGAGCTTTCTTT
>-|TRBV5-1|TRBD1|TRBJ2-5
CASSYGQAPHF
TGCGCCAGCAGCTATGGACAGGCTCCCCACTTC
>-|TRBV4-3|TRBD2|TRBJ2-7
CASSRPTSGTSYEQYF
TGCGCCAGCAGCCGTCCGACTAGCGGGACGTCCTACGAGCAGTACTTC
>-|TRBV28|-|TRBJ1-2
CASSSEPFDGYTF
TGTGCCAGCAGCTCAGAACCCTTTGATGGCTACACCTTC
>-|TRBV11-2|TRBD2|TRBJ2-7
CASSLPGGTYEQYF
TGTGCCAGCAGCTTACCGGGAGGAACCTACGAGCAGTACTTC
>-|TRBV7-3|-|TRBJ1-2
CASSWGPGVNGGYTF
TGTGCCAGCAGCTGGGGCCCAGGGGTAAACGGTGGCTACACCTTC
>-|TRBV9|TRBD1|TRBJ2-7
CASSVAGQGEQYF
TGTGCCAGCAGCGTAGCTGGACAGGGCGAGCAGTACTTC
>-|TRBV11-2|-|TRBJ2-1
CASSPTDSYNEQFF
TGTGCCAGCAGCCCCACGGACTCCTACAATGAGCAGTTCTTC
>-|TRBV12-1|-|TRBJ2-7
CASRRPGRGSYEQYF
TGTGCCAGCAGACGACCGGGCCGGGGGTCCTACGAGCAGTACTTC
>-|TRBV7-3|-|TRBJ2-1
CASSLGESDEQFF
TGTGCCAGCAGCTTAGGAGAATCGGATGAGCAGTTCTTC
>-|TRBV28|-|TRBJ2-5
CASSSRVLWTQYF
TGTGCCAGCAGTTCCAGGGTTTTGTGGACCCAGTACTTC
>once|TRBV7-2|-|TRBJ2-7
CASSLTLRGGNYEQYF
TGTGCCAGCAGCTTAACGCTACGGGGCGGGAACTACGAGCAGTACTTC